Included here is one T cell receptor beta chain sequence, with context. Its specificity is unknown. CDR3 size: 14 residues. V shed 2 bases and J shed 5 bases, with 13 bases lying between them. CDR1 SGHRS and CDR2 YFSETQ come from the germline V gene. This specimen comes from a study of OX40 agonist ivuxolimab in advanced cancers. Study results and caveats: Individuals who were partial responders at 0.1-3.0 mg/kg had clonal expansion that ranked among the lowest. Undetermined was the antigen specificity of the expanded peripheral T cells.

Clones were read by immunoSEQ multiplex PCR, and TCRdb kept only the in-frame ones, dropping some. The sample lists some 22,000 clones, around 79% seen once, with approximately 1.9% in the top ten. Here the sequenced sample was CD4+ or CD8+ T cells sorted from blood, taken in a trial of the OX40 agonist ivuxolimab. The rearrangement links TRBV5-1 to TRBJ2-5; D tentatively fits TRBD1 or TRBD2 (6 bases each). This TCR came from an adult with an advanced solid tumor such as melanoma, head and neck, liver or kidney cancer. CDR3 region: CASSFRGGGETQYF. The CDR3 DNA reads as TGCGCCAGCAGCTTCAGGGGAGGCGGGGAGACCCAGTACTTC.